The 31 T cell receptor beta chains in this list originate from one sample, sequenced in a study of OX40 agonist ivuxolimab in advanced cancers. Repertoires were generated with immunoSEQ multiplex PCR, while TCRdb's copy carries only in-frame clones and drops some. In the table there are 45,000 to 65,000 clones, around nine tenths of which are singletons. Sequencing used CD4+ or CD8+ T cells sorted from blood, obtained in a trial of the OX40 agonist ivuxolimab. The receptors derive from an adult with an advanced solid tumor such as melanoma, head and neck, liver or kidney cancer.

CDR3 sequence: CSVESDRGRAETQYF. CDR3 nucleotide sequence: TGCAGCGTTGAATCGGACAGGGGGCGCGCAGAGACCCAGTACTTC. The V and J genes are TRBV29-1 and TRBJ2-5; 11 nucleotides align to TRBD1. Trimming cost V 2 bases and J 4 bases; bases outside gene matches: 6. Germline CDR1 SQVTM, CDR2 ANQGSEA. The CDR3 runs 15 residues.

This clone was counted a few times. Other DNA sequences in the same sample also yield this CDR3. The chain is built from TRBV30 and TRBJ1-4, with D hard to call. This CDR3 region has 12 residues. CDR1 is GTSNPN, CDR2 SVGIG, per germline (reference sequence). The V end lost 0 bases, the J end lost 7 bases, and 6 bases lay between the germline ends. CDR3 in amino acids: CAWSVRGEKLFF. CDR3 nucleotide sequence: TGTGCCTGGAGTGTACGGGGTGAAAAACTGTTTTTT.

The chain recombines TRBV2 with TRBJ2-3, with 8 nucleotides matching TRBD1. The CDR3 is 14 residues long. The J segment lost 6 bases and the V segment lost 7 bases, leaving 9 bases of the junction unmatched. Germline V gene sequence: CDR1 SNHLY, CDR2 FYNNEI. Written as DNA, the CDR3 is TGTGCCAGCATAATTACGACAGGGGTGGATACGCAGTATTTT. Amino acid sequence: CASIITTGVDTQYF.

The chain employs TRBV28 and TRBJ2-5, with a weak D call TRBD1 (6 bases). Germline V gene lookup returns CDR1 MDHEN and CDR2 SYDVKM. The CDR3 sequence is 16 residues long. Trimming took 7 bases from V and 0 from J, leaving 18 bases between them. Written as DNA, the CDR3 is TGTGCCAGCAACCCTTCCGGACAGAGGTACCAAGAGACCCAGTACTTC. Encoded protein: CASNPSGQRYQETQYF.

CDR3 in amino acids: CASSPTQGLATNEKLFF. In DNA form, the CDR3 reads TGTGCCAGTAGTCCTACACAGGGGCTTGCAACTAATGAAAAACTGTTTTTT. The chain carries TRBV19 and TRBJ1-4; 7 nucleotides align to TRBD1. Losses at the gene ends were 5 bases for V and 0 bases for J; bases not matched to a gene: 9. Germline V gene data show CDR1 as LNHDA and CDR2 as SQIVND (reference sequence). The CDR3 spans 17 residues.

The CDR3 DNA is TGTGCCAGTAGTATTGGACCCACCATCAATCAGCCCCAGCATTTT. It is translated as CASSIGPTINQPQHF. The chain recombines TRBV19 with TRBJ1-5; D remains ambiguous. This CDR3 contains 15 residues. Per the germline V gene, CDR1 is LNHDA and CDR2 is SQIVND (reference sequence). V was cut by 3 bases and J by 3 bases, with 12 bases left in between. Complete variable domain (other parts from reference TRBV19 and TRBJ1-5): DGGITQSPKYLFRKEGQNVTLSCEQNLNHDAMYWYRQDPGQGLRLIYYSQIVNDFQKGDIAEGYSVSREKKESFPLTVTSAQKNPTAFYLCASSIGPTINQPQHFGDGTRLSIL.

This clone was counted a few times. The chain has TRBV5-8 and TRBJ2-1, with 9 bases aligning to TRBD2. The CDR3 runs 15 residues. Trimming took 5 bases from V and 8 from J; bases not matched to a gene: 11. CDR1 is SGHTS and CDR2 is YDEGEE in the germline V gene. The CDR3, as DNA: TGTGCCAGCAGAGATCGGTCTAGCGGGACCCATGAGCAGTTCTTC. Translating it yields CASRDRSSGTHEQFF.

The chain joins TRBV6-5 to TRBJ1-5; perhaps TRBD1 as D (6 bases). The germline V and J ends were trimmed by 5 bases and 5 bases, with 16 bases remaining between them. The germline CDR1 and CDR2 sequences are MNHEY and SVGAGI. This CDR3 region has 15 residues. The CDR3 loop is CASSRTGQSDQPQHF. CDR3 coding DNA: TGTGCCAGCAGTCGGACCGGACAGAGCGATCAGCCCCAGCATTTT.

V is TRBV29-1 and J is TRBJ2-2; no clear D gene. The germline gives CDR1 SQVTM, CDR2 ANQGSEA. V was trimmed by 4 bases and J by 0 bases, leaving 9 bases between them. CDR3 size: 14 residues. CDR3 sequence: CSVGQLSNTGELFF. DNA of the CDR3: TGCAGCGTTGGGCAGTTATCGAACACCGGGGAGCTGTTTTTT.

The chain carries TRBV5-1 and TRBJ2-7; 11 nucleotides align to TRBD2. Trimming removed 4 bases from V and 2 bases from J; junction bases left unmatched: 14. Germline V gives CDR1 SGHRS, CDR2 YFSETQ. This CDR3 region has 18 residues. Here the CDR3 reads CASSRGTSGNKLAYEQYF. The DNA of the CDR3 is TGCGCCAGCAGCCGAGGGACTAGCGGAAATAAACTAGCCTACGAGCAGTACTTC.

This clone was recorded only once. The V gene is TRBV27, the J gene TRBJ2-3; no definite D call. The V end lost 4 bases, the J end lost 5 bases, and 19 bases lay between the germline ends. CDR3 size: 16 residues. Germline loops: CDR1 MNHEY, CDR2 SMNVEV (reference sequence). The CDR3 here is CASSSPGSAVGDTQYF. The DNA of the CDR3 is TGTGCCAGCAGTTCACCCGGGTCCGCGGTGGGAGATACGCAGTATTTT.

The V call is TRBV18, the J call TRBJ2-7; 13 nucleotides line up with TRBD2. CDR1 is KGHSH, CDR2 LQKENI, per germline. CDR3 size: 15 residues. V trimming: 3 bases; J trimming: 5 bases; junction bases outside the gene matches: 4. The CDR3 spells CASSPTSGRLDEQYF. In DNA form, the CDR3 reads TGTGCCAGCTCACCGACTAGCGGGAGGCTGGACGAGCAGTACTTC.

The chain has TRBV25-1 and TRBJ2-3; unclear D gene. Trimming took off 4 bases at V and 3 bases at J, with 5 bases between the two ends. CDR3 size: 12 residues. Germline V CDR1 and CDR2: MGHDK, SYGVNS. The CDR3, as DNA: TGTGCCAGCAGTGTGGGGACAGATACGCAGTATTTT. Translated, it gives CASSVGTDTQYF.

The chain joins TRBV5-1 to TRBJ2-3; 9 positions agree with TRBD1. Germline V gene sequence: CDR1 SGHRS, CDR2 YFSETQ. This CDR3 has 14 residues. J lost 2 bases, V lost 3 bases, and 1 base had no gene match. The CDR3 coding sequence is TGCGCCAGCAGCTGGACAGGGGCCACAGATACGCAGTATTTT. Protein sequence: CASSWTGATDTQYF.

The gene calls are TRBV6-1 and TRBJ2-7; TRBD1 matches at 7 bases. The germline V gene has CDR1 MNHNS and CDR2 SASEGT. This CDR3 has 13 amino acids. V lost 10 bases to trimming and J lost 2 bases; unmatched junction nucleotides: 8. The CDR3 DNA reads as TGTGCCATCGGGACAGTACGCGCCTACGAGCAGTACTTC. Encoded protein: CAIGTVRAYEQYF.

The V call is TRBV9, the J call TRBJ2-5; D remains unclear. V lost 4 bases to trimming and J lost 3 bases, with 16 bases between them. The CDR3 is 15 amino acids. The germline CDR1 and CDR2 sequences are SGDLS and YYNGEE. CDR3 in amino acids: CASSLNVAEKETQYF. Written as DNA, the CDR3 is TGTGCCAGCAGCCTCAACGTGGCCGAAAAAGAGACCCAGTACTTC.

V gene TRBV18 combines with J gene TRBJ1-1, with D maybe TRBD1 (5 bases). Germline values: CDR1 KGHSH, CDR2 LQKENI. The CDR3 runs 15 residues. Trimming removed 4 bases from V and 5 bases from J, with 17 bases in between. The CDR3 region has the DNA TGTGCCAGCTCACAAACCGGGACGGAGGGGACTGAAGCTTTCTTT. This translates into CASSQTGTEGTEAFF.

The CDR3 sequence: CASSWRDSYQETQYF. In DNA form, the CDR3 reads TGTGCCAGCAGTTGGAGGGACAGTTACCAAGAGACCCAGTACTTC. The V call is TRBV6-1, the J call TRBJ2-5; TRBD1 might be the D (7 bases). CDR3 length: 15 amino acids. Germline V gene data show CDR1 as MNHNS and CDR2 as SASEGT. V lost 5 bases to trimming and J lost 0 bases, with 13 bases between them.

This sequence joins TRBV28 and TRBJ2-6; tentatively, D is TRBD2 (6 bases). The CDR3 is 17 residues long. V gave up 5 bases and J gave up 4 bases, with 18 bases separating them. Germline-derived CDR1 and CDR2 are MDHEN and SYDVKM. The CDR3 is CASSDAFYREGANVLTF. CDR3 in DNA: TGTGCCAGCAGTGACGCGTTTTACCGGGAGGGGGCCAACGTCCTGACTTTC.

This clone was seen a single time. The chain joins TRBV19 to TRBJ1-5; D ambiguous. In germline, CDR1 is LNHDA, CDR2 SQIVND (reference sequence). V was clipped by 3 bases and J by 6 bases, with 9 bases between them. CDR3 length: 13 residues. The CDR3 loop is CASSIQGGQPQHF. The CDR3 DNA follows: TGTGCCAGTAGTATTCAAGGTGGTCAGCCCCAGCATTTT.

The DNA of the CDR3 is TGCGCCAGCAGCTCGGGGACAGGGGGCCTCTCCTCCGGCTACACCTTC. This codes for CASSSGTGGLSSGYTF. V is TRBV5-1 and J is TRBJ1-2, with TRBD1 matching 12 bases. After removal of 3 bases from V and 8 bases from J, the junction contained 11 bases not matched to a gene. The CDR3 is 16 amino acids. Germline V CDR1 and CDR2: SGHRS, YFSETQ.

V gene TRBV19 combines with J gene TRBJ2-7; D possibly corresponds to TRBD2 (6 bases). The germline V gene encodes CDR1 LNHDA and CDR2 SQIVND (reference sequence). V lost 1 base to trimming and J lost 1 base, with 11 bases between them. This CDR3 spans 15 amino acids. The CDR3, as DNA: TGTGCCAGTAGTATAGGAGCGGGCTTATCCTACGAGCAGTACTTC. Translating gives CASSIGAGLSYEQYF.

The V and J genes are TRBV7-9 and TRBJ1-4; a possible D gene is TRBD1 (5 bases). Germline loops: CDR1 SEHNR, CDR2 FQNEAQ (reference sequence). The CDR3 sequence is 14 residues long. Trimming left V 5 bases short and J 5 bases short, with 12 bases between. The CDR3 nucleotides are TGTGCCAGCAGCCAAATGACAGAAAATGAAAAACTGTTTTTT. Translating it yields CASSQMTENEKLFF.

The CDR3: CAWMGGAEDGYTF. In DNA form, the CDR3 reads TGTGCCTGGATGGGGGGCGCAGAGGATGGCTACACCTTC. This chain connects TRBV30 to TRBJ1-2; D possibly corresponds to TRBD1 (6 bases). The CDR3 has 13 amino acids. V was clipped by 4 bases and J by 6 bases, with 15 bases between them. CDR1 GTSNPN and CDR2 SVGIG come from the germline V gene (reference sequence).

This clone showed up just once. The chain links TRBV7-3 to TRBJ1-5; a possible D gene is TRBD1 (6 bases). Trimming stripped 4 bases from V and 0 bases from J, with 16 bases between. CDR1 is SGHTA and CDR2 is FQGTGA in the germline V gene. The CDR3 extends over 17 amino acids. CDR3 coding DNA: TGTGCCAGCAGCTCCCTTAGACTGGGGGCTAGCAATCAGCCCCAGCATTTT. Protein sequence: CASSSLRLGASNQPQHF.

This chain connects TRBV19 to TRBJ1-5; D might be TRBD1 (6 bases). Germline V gene data show CDR1 as LNHDA and CDR2 as SQIVND (reference sequence). This CDR3 contains 12 residues. V lost 4 bases and J lost 11, with 12 bases in between. The CDR3 DNA reads as TGTGCCAGTAGTACACAGGGTCTGGCCCAGCATTTT. Amino acids: CASSTQGLAQHF.

The chain joins TRBV5-5 to TRBJ1-1; D may be TRBD1 (5 bases). Germline values: CDR1 SGHKS, CDR2 YYEKEE (reference sequence). This CDR3 region has 12 residues. Trimming took 4 bases from V and 2 from J, leaving 6 bases between them. This CDR3 is CASSRDNTEAFF. CDR3 in DNA: TGTGCCAGCAGCCGGGACAACACTGAAGCTTTCTTT.

CDR3 amino acids: CSGGTDTQYF. CDR3 nucleotides: TGCAGCGGGGGGACAGATACGCAGTATTTT. The chain is built from TRBV29-1 and TRBJ2-3; TRBD1 or TRBD2 may be the D gene (5 bases each). Looked up from germline, CDR1 is SQVTM and CDR2 is ANQGSEA. The CDR3 contains 10 residues. Trimming left V 7 bases short and J 3 bases short, with 5 bases between.

CDR3 amino acids: CASSDTLHEQYF. CDR3 in DNA: TGTGCCAGCAGCGACACCCTTCACGAGCAGTACTTC. This chain uses TRBV6-6 with TRBJ2-7; D not certain. The CDR3 is 12 residues long. V lost 6 bases and J 5 bases, leaving 11 bases between the germline ends. The germline V gene encodes CDR1 MNHNY and CDR2 SVGAGI (reference sequence).

This chain uses TRBV7-6 with TRBJ1-5; TRBD1 is a possible D gene (5 bases). This CDR3 region has 16 residues. Deletions cut 6 bases from V and 1 base from J, with 16 bases between. From germline, CDR1 is SGHVS and CDR2 FNYEAQ. For the CDR3, the DNA is TGTGCCAGCAGTTCCGGTATTGGGGGGAGCAATCAGCCCCAGCATTTT. Protein: CASSSGIGGSNQPQHF.

The rearrangement joins TRBV28 to TRBJ1-1; D ambiguous. The CDR3 extends over 11 amino acids. The V end lost 8 bases, the J end lost 11 bases, and 15 bases lay between the germline ends. Germline V gene lookup returns CDR1 MDHEN and CDR2 SYDVKM. The CDR3 loop is CASREVKKAFF. CDR3 sequence (DNA): TGTGCCAGCCGAGAGGTAAAAAAGGCTTTCTTT.